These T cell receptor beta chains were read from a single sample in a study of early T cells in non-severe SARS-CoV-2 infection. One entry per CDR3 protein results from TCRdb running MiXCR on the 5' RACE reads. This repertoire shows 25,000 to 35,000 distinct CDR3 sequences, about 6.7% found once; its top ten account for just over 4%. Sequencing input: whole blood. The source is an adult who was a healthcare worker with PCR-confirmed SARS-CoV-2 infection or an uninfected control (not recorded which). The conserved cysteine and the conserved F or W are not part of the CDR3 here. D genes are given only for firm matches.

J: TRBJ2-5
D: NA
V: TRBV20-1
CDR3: SASVPTYREISEETQY

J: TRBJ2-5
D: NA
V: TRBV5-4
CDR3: ASSLDSRETQY

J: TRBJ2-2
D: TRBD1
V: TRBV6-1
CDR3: ASSGTGAKGELF

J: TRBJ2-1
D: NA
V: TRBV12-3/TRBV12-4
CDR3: ASSLRLGGGHEQF

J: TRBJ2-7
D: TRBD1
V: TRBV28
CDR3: ASSSPGQRAYEQY

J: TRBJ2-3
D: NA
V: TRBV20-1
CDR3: SALDTDTQY

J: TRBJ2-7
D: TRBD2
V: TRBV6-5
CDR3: ASSSGGSIYEQY

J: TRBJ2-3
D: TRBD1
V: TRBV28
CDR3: ASSLDRGTDTQY

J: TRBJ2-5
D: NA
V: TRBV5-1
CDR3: ASSFGSQETQY

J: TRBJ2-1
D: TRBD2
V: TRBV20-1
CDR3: SAMGTREYNEQF

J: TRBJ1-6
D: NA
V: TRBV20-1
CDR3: SATTMSGNSPLH

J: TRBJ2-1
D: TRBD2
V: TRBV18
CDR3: ASSLADLYNEQF

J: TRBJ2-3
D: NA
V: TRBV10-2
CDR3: ASNFGPSTDTQY

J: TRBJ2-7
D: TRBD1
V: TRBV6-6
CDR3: ASAPGQGREQY

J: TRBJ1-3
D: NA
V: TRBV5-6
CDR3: ASSPQLLSGNTIY

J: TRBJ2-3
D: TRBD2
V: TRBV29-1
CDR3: SVKNSGNKADTQY

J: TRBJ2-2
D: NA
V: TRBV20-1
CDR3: SAPSIQAVGGELF

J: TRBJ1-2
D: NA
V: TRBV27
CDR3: ASSLRRTGLLYYGYT

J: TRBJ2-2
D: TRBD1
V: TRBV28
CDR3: AHATGQRNTGELF

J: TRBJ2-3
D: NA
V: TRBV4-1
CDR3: ASSLFVGVGQY

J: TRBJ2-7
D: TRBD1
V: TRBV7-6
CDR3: ASSLTGGNEQY

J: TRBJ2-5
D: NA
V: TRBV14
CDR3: ASSQGARSETQY

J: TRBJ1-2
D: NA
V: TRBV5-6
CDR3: ASSPGDYGYT

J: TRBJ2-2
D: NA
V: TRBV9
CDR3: ASSPPGANTGELF

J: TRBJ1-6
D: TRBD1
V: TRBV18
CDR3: ASSPDRADSPLH

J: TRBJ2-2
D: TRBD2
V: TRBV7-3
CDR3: ASSPSGSPGELF

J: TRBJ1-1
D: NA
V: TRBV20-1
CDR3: SARDEAF

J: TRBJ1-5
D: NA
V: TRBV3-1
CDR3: ASSQSMNQPQH

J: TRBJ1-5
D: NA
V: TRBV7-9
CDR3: ASSLASSSGSNQPQH

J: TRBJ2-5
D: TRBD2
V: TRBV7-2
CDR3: ASSSLSGRGETQY

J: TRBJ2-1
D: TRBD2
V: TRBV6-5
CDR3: ASREAGLSYNEQF

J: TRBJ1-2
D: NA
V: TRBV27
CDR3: ASSLGQGNYGYT

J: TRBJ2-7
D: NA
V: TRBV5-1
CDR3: ASSSLQGDLYEQY

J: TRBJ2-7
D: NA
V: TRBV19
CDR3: ASSSGTVYEQY

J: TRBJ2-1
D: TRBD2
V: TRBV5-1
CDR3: ASSLASGIQNEQF

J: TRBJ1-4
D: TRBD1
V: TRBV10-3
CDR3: AIIWDRPNEKLF

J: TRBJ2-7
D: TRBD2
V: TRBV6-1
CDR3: ASSPTSGLWEQY

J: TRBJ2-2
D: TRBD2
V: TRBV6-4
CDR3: ASSPGLAETNTGELF

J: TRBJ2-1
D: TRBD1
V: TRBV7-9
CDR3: ASSTWDSLGRNEQF

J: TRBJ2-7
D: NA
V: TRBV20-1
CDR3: SASPNIYEQY

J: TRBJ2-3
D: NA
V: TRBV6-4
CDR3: ASSRLWGDTQY

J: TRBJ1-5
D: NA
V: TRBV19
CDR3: ASSIRGDQPQH

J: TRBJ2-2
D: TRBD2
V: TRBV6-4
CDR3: ASSAGTSTGELF

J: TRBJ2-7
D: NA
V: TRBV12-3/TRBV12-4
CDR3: ASSLTGAHEQY